A single sample gave rise to the 12 T cell receptor beta chains below, sequenced in a study of PD-1 blockade in classical Hodgkin lymphoma. All patients experienced relapse after autologous stem cell transplantation, and brentuximab vedotin exposure was variable. Here immunoSEQ multiplex PCR was the method, and the copy in TCRdb shows in-frame clones only, minus some. The table shows about 66,000 clones, with 71% occurring only once. The starting material was peripheral blood mononuclear cells (PBMCs), obtained before the second cycle of nivolumab. Source of these receptors: a human donor with classical Hodgkin lymphoma.

This chain joins TRBV4-1 and TRBJ2-5, with 11 bases lining up with TRBD2. Germline CDR1 is MGHRA and CDR2 is YSYEKL. The CDR3 covers 15 residues. With V trimmed by 2 bases and J by 4 bases, 3 bases remained unmatched. The CDR3 DNA sequence: TGCGCCAGCAGCCAATCCCTAGCGGGAGGAGAGACCCAGTACTTC. Its protein is CASSQSLAGGETQYF.

This chain connects TRBV5-1 to TRBJ1-1, with TRBD1 identical over 8 bases. Germline CDR1 is SGHRS and CDR2 is YFSETQ. The ends lost 5 bases at V and 5 bases at J; junction bases unmatched: 5. There are 13 residues in the CDR3. The CDR3 region is CASRDRAGTEAFF. Here the CDR3 DNA reads TGCGCCAGCAGGGACAGGGCGGGAACTGAAGCTTTCTTT.

V is TRBV7-9 and J is TRBJ2-3; perhaps TRBD2 as D (7 bases). Germline V lookup: CDR1 SEHNR, CDR2 FQNEAQ (reference sequence). This CDR3 spans 15 amino acids. V was pared by 5 bases and J by 1 base, with 13 bases between. Here the CDR3 reads CASSAGGPRTDTQYF. CDR3 nucleotide sequence: TGTGCCAGCAGCGCCGGGGGGCCCCGCACAGATACGCAGTATTTT.

The genes are TRBV6-5 and TRBJ1-1; a possible D gene is TRBD1 (5 bases). Trimming removed 0 bases from V and 0 bases from J, with 8 bases in between. Germline V gives CDR1 MNHEY, CDR2 SVGAGI. The CDR3 length is 15 residues. The CDR3 DNA sequence: TGTGCCAGCAGTTACTCGAAGGGGTTGAACACTGAAGCTTTCTTT. Its translation is CASSYSKGLNTEAFF.

For the CDR3, the DNA is TGCGCCAGCAGCCCGCTCGTAGGAAGGGGGAATTCACCCCTCCACTTT. It encodes CASSPLVGRGNSPLHF. The chain couples TRBV4-1 to TRBJ1-6; TRBD1 is a possible D gene (6 bases). This CDR3 comprises 16 residues. CDR1 and CDR2 from the germline V gene are MGHRA and YSYEKL. V lost 4 bases to trimming and J lost 7 bases, with 17 bases between them.

The DNA of the CDR3 is TGTGCCAGCAGCTTAACAGGGAGTCGGTCACCCCTCCACTTT. Protein sequence: CASSLTGSRSPLHF. The rearrangement joins TRBV7-3 to TRBJ1-6; D gene unclear. V was trimmed by 0 bases and J by 10 bases, leaving 10 bases between them. This CDR3 spans 14 amino acids. CDR1 is SGHTA and CDR2 is FQGTGA in the germline V gene. Looking up the rest from reference TRBV7-3 and TRBJ1-6 gives the full variable domain: GAGVSQTPSNKVTEKGKYVELRCDPISGHTALYWYRQSLGQGPEFLIYFQGTGAADDSGLPNDRFFAVRPEGSVSTLKIQRTERGDSAVYLCASSLTGSRSPLHFGNGTRLTVT.

The V call is TRBV28, the J call TRBJ1-2; tentative D call: TRBD1 (6 bases). Trimming removed 5 bases from V and 2 bases from J, with 21 bases in between. Germline CDR1 and CDR2: MDHEN and SYDVKM. This CDR3 has 17 residues. The CDR3 bases are TGTGCCAGCAGTCCTCGGGGGGCCGCACAACTGAACTATGGCTACACCTTC. Its protein product is CASSPRGAAQLNYGYTF.

The rearrangement uses TRBV5-1 and TRBJ2-1; possible D gene TRBD1, 6 bases. The CDR3 is 13 amino acids. Per the germline V gene, CDR1 is SGHRS and CDR2 is YFSETQ. Trimming shortened V by 2 bases and J by 4 bases, and 7 bases separated the two germline ends. CDR3 loop: CASSLGQYNEQFF. CDR3 DNA sequence: TGCGCCAGCAGCTTAGGACAGTACAATGAGCAGTTCTTC.

This chain joins TRBV19 and TRBJ1-5; the D gene is possibly TRBD1 (5 bases). The V gene's germline CDR1 is LNHDA and CDR2 SQIVND (reference sequence). CDR3 length equals 12 residues. Trimming stripped 4 bases from V and 5 bases from J, with 6 bases between. In DNA form, the CDR3 reads TGTGCCAGTAGTACGGGGCATCAGCCCCAGCATTTT. Its protein product is CASSTGHQPQHF. Combining the CDR3 with reference TRBV19 and TRBJ1-5 gives the whole variable domain DGGITQSPKYLFRKEGQNVTLSCEQNLNHDAMYWYRQDPGQGLRLIYYSQIVNDFQKGDIAEGYSVSREKKESFPLTVTSAQKNPTAFYLCASSTGHQPQHFGDGTRLSIL.

This rearrangement joins TRBV9 to TRBJ1-5; TRBD1 matches at 11 bases. Germline V gives CDR1 SGDLS, CDR2 YYNGEE. The CDR3 has 15 residues. V was pared by 4 bases and J by 6 bases, with 6 bases of the junction left unmatched. As DNA, the CDR3 is TGTGCCAGCAGCACCACGGGACAGGGGGGTCAGCCCCAGCATTTT. Protein product: CASSTTGQGGQPQHF.

The chain recombines TRBV27 with TRBJ1-1, with D unclear. This CDR3 contains 16 residues. Germline assignment: CDR1 MNHEY and CDR2 SMNVEV (reference sequence). V was shortened by 4 bases and J by 1 base, with 16 bases between the two germline ends. The DNA for the CDR3 is TGTGCCAGCAGTTCCTTCCCCGACACGGGGAACACTGAAGCTTTCTTT. Amino acids: CASSSFPDTGNTEAFF.

J is TRBJ2-7 and V is TRBV19; D may correspond to TRBD1 or TRBD2 (5 bases each). CDR1 is LNHDA, CDR2 SQIVND, per germline (reference sequence). CDR3 size: 13 residues. Trimming took 5 bases from V and 6 from J, leaving 14 bases between them. Here the CDR3 reads CASSSVWGSEQYF. The DNA of the CDR3 is TGTGCCAGTAGTTCGGTTTGGGGGAGCGAGCAGTACTTC.